One sample yielded the 9 T cell receptor beta chains listed below, sequenced in a study of beta chain features in type 1 diabetes. Expressed TCRB transcripts were sequenced because the entire RNA isolate underwent reverse transcription. Profiled with immunoSEQ multiplex PCR; TCRdb holds only in-frame clones, not every one. The table records more than 550,000 clones, 11% to 15% of them present only once. Antigens for these TCRs are unknown. Study results and caveats: Across all four CD4+ subsets, people with type 1 diabetes showed modestly shorter TCRB CDR3s.

Sequenced input: naive CD4+ T cells from blood. The receptors here all came from a man younger than 30 with type 1 diabetes.

This clone was counted between two and nine times. V gene TRBV6-8 combines with J gene TRBJ1-4, with D possibly matching TRBD1 (5 bases). Germline V lookup: CDR1 MNHGY, CDR2 SAAAGT. Trimming stripped 2 bases from V and 8 bases from J, with 15 bases between. The length of the CDR3 is 15 residues. The CDR3 DNA is TGTGCCAGCAGTTACCGGCCAGGGACTCGGGAAAAACTGTTTTTT. Translating gives CASSYRPGTREKLFF.

This clone showed up just a few times. The chain carries TRBV5-6 and TRBJ2-7, with D perhaps matching TRBD1 or TRBD2 (5 bases each). Germline loops: CDR1 SGHDT, CDR2 YYEEEE. The CDR3 spans 13 residues. Trimming left V 2 bases short and J 4 bases short, with 10 bases between. The CDR3 region is CASSFGTDYEQYF. CDR3 nucleotides: TGTGCCAGCAGCTTCGGGACCGATTACGAGCAGTACTTC.

The V and J genes are TRBV6-9 and TRBJ2-4; 8 bases line up with TRBD1. Germline V gene lookup returns CDR1 MNHGY and CDR2 SVAAGI. The CDR3 consists of 13 residues. V lost 7 bases to trimming and J lost 8 bases; unmatched junction nucleotides: 7. CDR3 amino acids: CASTLDRDDIQYF. The CDR3 bases are TGTGCCAGCACCCTGGACAGGGATGACATTCAGTACTTC.

This clone was detected only a few times. The rearrangement links TRBV5-1 to TRBJ2-5; 8 bases line up with TRBD1. Germline-derived CDR1 and CDR2 are SGHRS and YFSETQ. This CDR3 spans 15 amino acids. After removal of 2 bases from V and 5 bases from J, the junction contained 8 bases not matched to a gene. This CDR3 reads CASSFGTGGDETQYF. DNA for the CDR3: TGCGCCAGCAGCTTTGGGACAGGAGGTGACGAGACCCAGTACTTC.

In nucleotides, the CDR3 is TGTGCCAGCAGTCGAGATTTCACAGATACGCAGTATTTT. Its translation: CASSRDFTDTQYF. The chain uses TRBV2 and TRBJ2-3; D unresolved. There are 13 residues in the CDR3. Germline CDR1 is SNHLY and CDR2 is FYNNEI. V was pared by 5 bases and J by 2 bases, with 8 bases between.

The count of this clone is one. V gene TRBV6-5 combines with J gene TRBJ2-3; 12 bases align to TRBD2. The CDR3 length is 15 residues. CDR1 MNHEY and CDR2 SVGAGI come from the germline V gene. V dropped 6 bases and J dropped 0; count of bases not matched to a gene: 1. This CDR3 is CASSGLAGSTDTQYF. The DNA of the CDR3 is TGTGCCAGCAGCGGACTAGCGGGGAGCACAGATACGCAGTATTTT.

The rearrangement uses TRBV5-1 and TRBJ2-3; 13 positions match TRBD2. J lost 4 bases, V lost 4 bases, and 6 bases had no gene match. The germline V gene has CDR1 SGHRS and CDR2 YFSETQ. The CDR3 has 16 amino acids. CDR3 nucleotide sequence: TGCGCCAGCAGCACCGGGACTAGCGGGGAGGCAGATACGCAGTATTTT. Translation gives CASSTGTSGEADTQYF.

This clone was picked up a small number of times. The chain couples TRBV11-2 to TRBJ1-2, with TRBD1 identical over 7 bases. CDR1 is SGHAT, CDR2 FQNNGV, per germline. V lost 1 base and J lost 3; bases outside the gene matches: 5. The CDR3 runs 15 residues. The CDR3 bases are TGTGCCAGCAGCTTAGGACAGGGCGCGTACTATGGCTACACCTTC. It encodes CASSLGQGAYYGYTF.

This sequence joins TRBV7-9 and TRBJ1-1, with D unclear. Germline V gene lookup returns CDR1 SEHNR and CDR2 FQNEAQ (reference sequence). The CDR3 is made up of 11 amino acids. V shed 1 base and J shed 8 bases, with 5 bases lying between them. The CDR3 sequence: CASSLGREAFF. The DNA for the CDR3 is TGTGCCAGCAGCTTAGGACGGGAAGCTTTCTTT. The whole variable domain, remainder taken from reference TRBV7-9 and TRBJ1-1, is DTGVSQNPRHKITKRGQNVTFRCDPISEHNRLYWYRQTLGQGPEFLTYFQNEAQLEKSRLLSDRFSAERPKGSFSTLEIQRTEQGDSAMYLCASSLGREAFFGQGTRLTVV.